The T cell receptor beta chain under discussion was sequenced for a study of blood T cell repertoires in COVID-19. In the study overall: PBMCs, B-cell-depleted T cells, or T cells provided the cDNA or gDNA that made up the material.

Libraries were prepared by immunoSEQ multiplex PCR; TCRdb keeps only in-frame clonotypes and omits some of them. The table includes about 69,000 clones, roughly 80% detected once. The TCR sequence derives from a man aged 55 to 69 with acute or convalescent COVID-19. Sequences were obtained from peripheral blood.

The CDR3 nucleotides read TGTGCCCTAGCTTTCGTGGGGATCACAGATACGCAGTATTTT. It encodes CALAFVGITDTQYF. The V call is TRBV7-9, the J call TRBJ2-3; possible D gene TRBD2, 5 bases. V dropped 11 bases and J dropped 2 bases, with 17 bases sitting between them. The CDR3 contains 14 residues. Germline V gene lookup returns CDR1 SEHNR and CDR2 FQNEAQ (reference sequence).